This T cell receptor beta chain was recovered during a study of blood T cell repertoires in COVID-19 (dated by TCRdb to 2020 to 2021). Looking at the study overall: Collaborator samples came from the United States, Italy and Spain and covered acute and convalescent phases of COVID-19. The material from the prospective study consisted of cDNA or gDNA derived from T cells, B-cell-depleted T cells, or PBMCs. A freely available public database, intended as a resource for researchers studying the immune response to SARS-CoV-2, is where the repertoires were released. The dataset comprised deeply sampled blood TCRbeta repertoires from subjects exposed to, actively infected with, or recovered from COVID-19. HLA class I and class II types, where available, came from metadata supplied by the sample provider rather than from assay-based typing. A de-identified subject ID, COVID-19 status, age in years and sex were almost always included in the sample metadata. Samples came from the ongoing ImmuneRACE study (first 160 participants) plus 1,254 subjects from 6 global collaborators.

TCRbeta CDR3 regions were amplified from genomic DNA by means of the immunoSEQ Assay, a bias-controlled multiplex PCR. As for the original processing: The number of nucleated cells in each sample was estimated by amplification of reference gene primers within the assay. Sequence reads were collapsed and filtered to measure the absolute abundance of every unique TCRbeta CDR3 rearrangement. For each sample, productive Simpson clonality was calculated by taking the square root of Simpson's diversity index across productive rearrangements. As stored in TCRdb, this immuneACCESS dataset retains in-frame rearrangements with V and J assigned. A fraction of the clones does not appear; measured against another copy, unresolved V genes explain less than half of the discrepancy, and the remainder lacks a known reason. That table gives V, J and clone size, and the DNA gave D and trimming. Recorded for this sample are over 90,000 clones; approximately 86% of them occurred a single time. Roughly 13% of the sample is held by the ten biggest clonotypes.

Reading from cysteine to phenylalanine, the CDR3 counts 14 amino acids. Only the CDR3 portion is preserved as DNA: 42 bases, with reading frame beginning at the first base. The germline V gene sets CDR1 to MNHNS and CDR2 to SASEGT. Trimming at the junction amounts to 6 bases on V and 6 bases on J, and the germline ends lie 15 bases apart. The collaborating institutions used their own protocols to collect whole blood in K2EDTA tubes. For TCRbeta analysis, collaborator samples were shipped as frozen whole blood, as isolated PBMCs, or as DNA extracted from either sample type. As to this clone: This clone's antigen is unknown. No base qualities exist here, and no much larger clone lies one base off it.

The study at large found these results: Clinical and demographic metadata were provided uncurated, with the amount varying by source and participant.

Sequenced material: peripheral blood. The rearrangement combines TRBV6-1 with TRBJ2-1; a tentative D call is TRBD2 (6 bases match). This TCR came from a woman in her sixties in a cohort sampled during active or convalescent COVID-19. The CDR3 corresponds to CASRSGHGGNEQFF. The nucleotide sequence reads TGTGCCAGCAGGTCAGGACACGGGGGCAATGAGCAGTTCTTC.